This TCR beta chain was identified during a study of CD8 T cells in Susac syndrome. Study-wide results and limits: The study acknowledged a relatively small number of individuals in its TCR sequencing and HLA analysis.

A quantity of about 0.45 to 1 ug RNA underwent reverse transcription using random hexamers. The authors amplified TCR beta CDR3 across 54 Vbeta and 13 Jbeta using immunoSEQ multiplex PCR. TCRdb processed the immunoSEQ multiplex PCR reads anew with MiXCR; each CDR3 protein has one entry. The table records some 100,000 distinct CDR3 sequences, 90% to 96% of them present only once. About this clonotype itself: The antigen remains unidentified.

TEMRA cells were enriched by FACS, and CD4+ and CD8+ T cells were negatively isolated. The sample was CD4+ T cells from PBMCs. The sequence derives from a human donor in good health.

This chain's CDR3 is CASSPLAGDGDTQYF. The CDR3 nucleotides are TGTGCCAGCAGCCCGCTAGCGGGAGATGGAGATACGCAGTATTTT. The genes are TRBV3-1 and TRBJ2-3, with TRBD2 matching over 10 bases. CDR1 is LGHDT, CDR2 YNNKEL, per germline (reference sequence). CDR3 length: 15 residues. V trimming: 4 bases; J trimming: 5 bases; junction bases outside the gene matches: 6.